The clone carrying this TCR beta chain appeared many times. Its antigen is undetermined. Unsorted whole blood supplied the RNA, and germline DNA was extracted too. Germline V gene lookup returns CDR1 SGHAT and CDR2 FQNNGV. Trimming took 1 base from V and 2 from J; bases not matched to a gene: 12. This CDR3 has 18 amino acids. The data derive from a study of tumor-infiltrating lymphocytes in primary liver carcinoma. Overall study: Spanning 30 to 69 years of age, the patients were men and women. Each of the growths was stage T1-T3 N0M0, extending about 4.2 to 11 cm across. Sample yields, roughly 3.65 to 7.13 million productive TCRbeta reads, were similar across the tissue types. Study results and limitations: Reduced overlap was seen in tumor-adjacent and tumor-blood pairs versus tumor region pairs.

A constant-region primer primed TCR beta cDNA synthesis from roughly 510 ng of total RNA. Construction of TCR beta libraries relied on three successive nested multiplex PCR rounds employing slightly modified ARM-PCR. Amplification in the first two PCR rounds was performed using TRBV1-TRBV30 forward primers and a C-beta reverse primer for 10 cycles each. Via MiXCR, TCRdb re-called the multiplex PCR reads, giving one row per CDR3 protein. Among 300,000 to 400,000 distinct CDR3 sequences, about two thirds were seen once, and the ten largest hold approximately 5.9%. Input material: peripheral blood. The chain carries TRBV11-2 and TRBJ2-5; TRBD2 matches at 8 bases. This clonotype originated in a man aged 35-49 years with primary liver carcinoma and hepatitis B virus infection. In DNA form, the CDR3 reads TGTGCCAGCAGCTTAGGCTCAATGGGACTAGTACAGCAAGAGACCCAGTACTTC. Amino acids: CASSLGSMGLVQQETQYF.